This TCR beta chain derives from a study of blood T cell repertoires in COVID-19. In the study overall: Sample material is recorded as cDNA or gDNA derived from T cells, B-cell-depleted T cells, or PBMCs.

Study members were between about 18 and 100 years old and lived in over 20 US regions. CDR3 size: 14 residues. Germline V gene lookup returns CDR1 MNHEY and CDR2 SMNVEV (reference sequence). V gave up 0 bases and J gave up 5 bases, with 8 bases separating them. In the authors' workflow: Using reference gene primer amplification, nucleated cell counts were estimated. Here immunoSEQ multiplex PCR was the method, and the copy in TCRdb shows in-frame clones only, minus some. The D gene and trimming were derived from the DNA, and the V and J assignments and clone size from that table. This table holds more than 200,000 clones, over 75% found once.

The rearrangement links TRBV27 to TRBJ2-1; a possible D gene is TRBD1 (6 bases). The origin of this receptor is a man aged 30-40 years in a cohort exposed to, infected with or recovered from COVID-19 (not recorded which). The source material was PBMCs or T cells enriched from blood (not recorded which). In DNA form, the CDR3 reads TGTGCCAGCAGTTTATCAGGACAGAACAATGAGCAGTTCTTC. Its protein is CASSLSGQNNEQFF.